Sequencing of this T cell receptor (beta chain) was carried out in a study of tumor-infiltrating lymphocytes in primary liver carcinoma. Germline CDR1 is MDHEN and CDR2 is SYDVKM. The CDR3 is made up of 16 amino acids. From unsorted bulk tissue weighing roughly 19-32 mg, DNA and RNA were co-extracted. On this clonotype itself: A much larger clone lies a single base off, so this may be a read error.

The input was around 0.5 ug total RNA; TCR beta cDNA was made from it with a constant-region primer. Nested multiplex PCR, run for three rounds with slightly modified ARM-PCR, yielded TCR beta libraries. With TRBV1-TRBV30 forward primers and a C-beta reverse primer, the first two PCR rounds were run for approximately 9 cycles each. Each CDR3 protein gets one entry after TCRdb re-called the multiplex PCR reads with MiXCR. The table includes around 99,000 distinct CDR3 sequences, just over 65% detected once. Sequenced input: tumor-adjacent normal liver tissue. The receptor's source is a middle-aged man with primary liver carcinoma and hepatitis B virus infection. V usage is TRBV28 and J usage is TRBJ1-1; a possible D gene is TRBD1 (5 bases). In nucleotides, the CDR3 is TGTGCCAGCAGTTTTTCCCCTCCAGGGCACTTAGGATCCTCGGCTTTT. It codes for CASSFSPPGHLGSSAF.